This T cell receptor beta chain was observed in a study of technical replicates of blood from a few donors. Clones were read by immunoSEQ multiplex PCR, and TCRdb kept only the in-frame ones, dropping some. This table holds 100,000 or so clones, nearly 96% found once. Losses at the gene ends were 0 bases for V and 3 bases for J; bases not matched to a gene: 6. This CDR3 contains 16 residues. Looked up from germline, CDR1 is SGDLS and CDR2 is YYNGEE. The clonotype was recovered from a human donor in good health. The rearrangement uses TRBV9 and TRBJ1-3; 7 nucleotides align to TRBD1. Sequencing was performed on T cells isolated from PBMCs. CDR3 amino acids: CASSVDPAGGGNTIYF. Written as DNA, the CDR3 is TGTGCCAGCAGCGTAGACCCGGCAGGGGGTGGAAACACCATATATTTT.